The rows below give T cell receptor beta chains drawn from one sample of a study of blood T cell repertoires in COVID-19. Only in-frame clones appear in the TCRdb table, and some are missing; sequencing was by immunoSEQ multiplex PCR. The top ten clones hold around 3% of a sample with about 98,000 clones, approximately 86% of them seen once. The sample comprised peripheral blood. The origin of the receptors is a man aged 45 to 65 with active or convalescent COVID-19. Both conserved end residues are part of each CDR3. D genes are given only for firm matches. Only part of the rows carry a size: once, few, many, or a class if the clone is expanded.

>TRBJ1-2|TRBD1|.|14|TRBV28
TGTGCCAGCAGTCCGTTACAGGGGATTAAGGGCTACACCTTC
CASSPLQGIKGYTF
>TRBJ2-3|.|.|14|TRBV19
TGTGCCAGTAGTATGGGGCAGAGCACAGATACGCAGTATTTT
CASSMGQSTDTQYF
>TRBJ2-2|.|.|15|TRBV4-3
TGCGCCAGCAGCGCGGGGACTCATAACACCGGGGAGCTGTTTTTT
CASSAGTHNTGELFF
>TRBJ1-5|.|.|14|TRBV11-2
TGTGCCAGCAGCCAACGAGGTAGCAATCAGCCCCAGCATTTT
CASSQRGSNQPQHF
>TRBJ1-6|.|.|15|TRBV10-3
TGTGCCATCAGTGAACGGAGTGCGAATAATTCACCCCTCCACTTT
CAISERSANNSPLHF
>TRBJ2-2|.|.|13|TRBV6-5
TGTGCCAGCAAAATGGACACAACCGGGGAGCTGTTTTTT
CASKMDTTGELFF
>TRBJ1-6|TRBD1|once|16|TRBV28
TGTGCCAGCAGTAACTCCTACAGGGGGCGAGGTTCACCCCTCCACTTT
CASSNSYRGRGSPLHF
>TRBJ2-3|TRBD1|few|14|TRBV2
TGTGCCAGCAGGGACAGGGGTAGCACAGATACGCAGTATTTT
CASRDRGSTDTQYF
>TRBJ2-1|TRBD2|.|15|TRBV18
TGTGCCAGCTCAGGGAGCGGGGATCTGGGAAATGAGCAGTTCTTC
CASSGSGDLGNEQFF
>TRBJ2-1|TRBD1|.|16|TRBV7-9
TGTGCCAGCAGCCCCCAGGGGACAGGGTCCTACAATGAGCAGTTCTTC
CASSPQGTGSYNEQFF
>TRBJ1-3|.|.|16|TRBV6-5
TGTGCCAGCAGTTACTCCAGGACAAGCTCTGGAAACACCATATATTTT
CASSYSRTSSGNTIYF
>TRBJ2-5|TRBD1|.|15|TRBV27
TGTGCCAGCAGTTCCCCCGCAGGGGGAAAAGAGACCCAGTACTTC
CASSSPAGGKETQYF
>TRBJ1-6|TRBD1|once|16|TRBV30
TGTGCCTGGCAACGGACAGGGGCAACCTATAATTCACCCCTCCACTTT
CAWQRTGATYNSPLHF
>TRBJ2-3|.|few|15|TRBV25-1
TGTGCCAGCAGTCAACTCGAAGAGGGGGTAGATACGCAGTATTTT
CASSQLEEGVDTQYF
>TRBJ1-4|.|.|14|TRBV7-9
TGTGCCAGCAGCTCGACAAGTCCCAATGAAAAACTGTTTTTT
CASSSTSPNEKLFF
>TRBJ1-4|.|.|14|TRBV29-1
TGCAGCGTTGAACCCCAGGGTGCTAATGAAAAACTGTTTTTT
CSVEPQGANEKLFF
>TRBJ2-2|.|.|16|TRBV11-2
TGTGCCAGCAGCTTATCTGACAGAGCGAACACCGGGGAGCTGTTTTTT
CASSLSDRANTGELFF
>TRBJ1-6|TRBD1|.|16|TRBV19
TGTGCCAGTAGTCCTACCGGGACAGGGATTTATTCACCCCTCCACTTT
CASSPTGTGIYSPLHF
>TRBJ2-7|TRBD2|few|16|TRBV7-2
TGTGCCAGCAGCTCCTCGTGGACTAGCGGGGGACTCGAGCAGTACTTC
CASSSSWTSGGLEQYF
>TRBJ2-7|.|once|13|TRBV5-6
TGTGCCAGCAGCTGGTATTACAGCTACGAGCAGTACTTC
CASSWYYSYEQYF
>TRBJ1-2|TRBD1|.|13|TRBV12-3/TRBV12-4
TGTGCCAGCAGCCATGGGACAGGTTATGGCTACACCTTC
CASSHGTGYGYTF
>TRBJ2-1|.|.|15|TRBV7-2
TGTGCCAGCAGCCCTCGTAGACAGGCCTACAATGAGCAGTTCTTC
CASSPRRQAYNEQFF
>TRBJ1-1|.|once|14|TRBV5-5
TGTGCCAGCAGCTTGGAACCCCTGGACAGCGAAGCTTTCTTT
CASSLEPLDSEAFF
>TRBJ1-4|.|.|12|TRBV7-9
TGTGCCAGCAGACGACAGAATGAAAAACTGTTTTTT
CASRRQNEKLFF
>TRBJ2-3|.|.|16|TRBV5-8
TGTGCCAGCAGCCCGGGGTGGCTAGCCTCAACAGATACGCAGTATTTT
CASSPGWLASTDTQYF
>TRBJ2-1|TRBD1|.|19|TRBV28
TGTGCCAGCGCATCCGCCGGGACAGGGATTCGTGGAACCTACAATGAGCAGTTCTTC
CASASAGTGIRGTYNEQFF
>TRBJ2-1|.|.|14|TRBV7-8
TGTGCCAGCAGTTCCCGGGACTCCTCCAATGAGCAGTTCTTC
CASSSRDSSNEQFF
>TRBJ2-7|TRBD1|.|15|TRBV6-2/TRBV6-3
TGTGCCAGCAGTCCCCAGGACAGGATTACCTACGAGCAGTACTTC
CASSPQDRITYEQYF
>TRBJ1-1|.|.|13|TRBV29-1
TGCAGCGTTGAGGGGGCGGGGAACACTGAAGCTTTCTTT
CSVEGAGNTEAFF
>TRBJ1-3|.|.|10|TRBV4-1
TGCGACGACGAGGGGGGGACCATATATTTT
CDDEGGTIYF
>TRBJ1-5|.|.|13|TRBV11-2
TGTGCCAGCAGCCTCCAGGGAGGCCAGCCCCAGCATTTT
CASSLQGGQPQHF
>TRBJ2-1|TRBD2|.|19|TRBV4-3
TGCGCCAGCAGCCAAGAGAGAACTAGCGGGGGGGCCGTCTACAATGAGCAGTTCTTC
CASSQERTSGGAVYNEQFF
>TRBJ1-1|.|.|11|TRBV19
TGTGCCAGTAGGGTATTCGGTGAAGCTTTCTTT
CASRVFGEAFF
>TRBJ2-7|TRBD2|.|15|TRBV27
TGTGCCAGCAGTTCTAGCGGGGGGGCCCCCTACGAGCAGTACTTC
CASSSSGGAPYEQYF
>TRBJ1-2|.|.|15|TRBV25-1
TGTGCCAGCAGTGAATTGTCCCGACAGGATCATGGCTACACCTTC
CASSELSRQDHGYTF
>TRBJ1-2|.|.|16|TRBV27
TGTGCCAGCAGTCCGGGTGGGGTTGGGGGCATCTATGGCTACACCTTC
CASSPGGVGGIYGYTF
>TRBJ1-4|TRBD1|few|13|TRBV6-5
TGTGCCAGCAGTCCGGGACAGGGAAGGGAACTGTTTTTT
CASSPGQGRELFF
>TRBJ1-6|TRBD1|.|15|TRBV10-3
TGTGCCATCAGTGAGGGGACAGGGACGAATTCACCCCTCCACTTT
CAISEGTGTNSPLHF
>TRBJ2-5|TRBD2|.|15|TRBV5-1
TGCGCCAGCAGCTTGCTAGCGGGGGGGCAAGAGACCCAGTACTTC
CASSLLAGGQETQYF
>TRBJ2-5|TRBD2|once|16|TRBV5-1
TGCGCCAGCAGCGCCTCACTAGCGGGGGGACAAGAGACCCAGTACTTC
CASSASLAGGQETQYF
>TRBJ1-2|TRBD1|.|13|TRBV10-3
TGTGCCATCACTGGGGACAGGGACTATGGCTACACCTTC
CAITGDRDYGYTF
>TRBJ2-5|.|.|14|TRBV18
TGTGCCAGCTCACCTAATGGGGGCGCGGAGACCCAGTACTTC
CASSPNGGAETQYF
>TRBJ2-3|.|.|16|TRBV5-1
TGCGCCAGCAGCTTGGGGATGGGCTTAGGCACAGATACGCAGTATTTT
CASSLGMGLGTDTQYF
>TRBJ2-3|.|.|16|TRBV18
TGTGCCAGCTCACCACCGGGCGCCTATCCCTTGGATACGCAGTATTTT
CASSPPGAYPLDTQYF
>TRBJ2-6|.|.|16|TRBV19
TGTGCCAGTAGTATTTCGACGGGGTCTGGGGCCAACGTCCTGACTTTC
CASSISTGSGANVLTF
>TRBJ2-2|.|once|14|TRBV5-1
TGCGCCAGCAGCTTGGCCGTGTACACCGGGGAGCTGTTTTTT
CASSLAVYTGELFF
>TRBJ1-1|TRBD1|.|14|TRBV3-1/TRBV3-2
TGTGCCAGCAGTCTCGGACAGGGGGTAACTGAAGCTTTCTTT
CASSLGQGVTEAFF
>TRBJ2-1|TRBD2|.|15|TRBV12-5
TGTGCTAGTGGATCCGGGACTAGCGGATACAATGAGCAGTTCTTC
CASGSGTSGYNEQFF
>TRBJ1-6|TRBD1|once|14|TRBV6-2/TRBV6-3
TGTGCCAGCAGCCGACAGGGTCAAGATTCACCCCTCCACTTT
CASSRQGQDSPLHF